What follows are 28 T cell receptor beta chains derived from one specimen sequenced in a study of spatial heterogeneity in lung cancer. Time point denoted: sample taken at primary tumor resection. One entry per CDR3 protein, called by TCRdb with MiXCR from the 5' RACE reads. The repertoire consists of around 7,500 distinct CDR3 sequences, with approximately 12% occurring once and the leading ten covering approximately 8.1%. These TCRs' antigens remain unknown. General study findings and limits: The number of expanded tumor alpha and beta chains correlated with mutation number.

This material consisted of lung tumor tissue, taken at surgery. Source of these receptors: a male donor with early-stage non-small cell lung cancer.

Relative to its sample, this clonotype is medium-sized. The gene calls are TRBV10-3 and TRBJ2-7; 14 nucleotides align to TRBD2. The CDR3 has 15 residues. CDR1 and CDR2 (germline): ENHRY, SYGVKD. Losses at the gene ends were 6 bases for V and 4 bases for J; bases not matched to a gene: 5. DNA of the CDR3: TGTGCCATCAGATCCGGGACTAGCGGGAGTTACGAGCAGTACTTC. As protein: CAIRSGTSGSYEQYF.

This clonotype is categorized as medium-sized. The chain recombines TRBV5-1 with TRBJ1-2; D is perhaps TRBD1 (6 bases). V was pared by 3 bases and J by 5 bases, with 11 bases between. Germline lookup yields CDR1 SGHRS and CDR2 YFSETQ. The CDR3 spans 13 residues. CDR3: CASSSSQGYGYTF. The CDR3 coding sequence is TGCGCCAGCAGCTCGAGCCAGGGGTATGGCTACACCTTC.

This clonotype was recorded at least ten times. This chain uses TRBV5-5 with TRBJ1-4; no definite D call. The CDR3 covers 13 residues. Trimming took 4 bases from V and 8 from J, leaving 12 bases between them. The germline gives CDR1 SGHKS, CDR2 YYEKEE (reference sequence). CDR3 sequence (DNA): TGTGCCAGCAGCCGGCAGGCCGGGGAAAAACTGTTTTTT. This encodes CASSRQAGEKLFF.

This clonotype was seen ten or more times. The J gene is TRBJ2-1, the V gene TRBV6-6, with TRBD2 as a possible D gene (7 bases). The CDR3 covers 13 residues. CDR1 MNHNY and CDR2 SVGAGI come from the germline V gene (reference sequence). With 7 bases removed from V and 6 bases from J, the gap between germline ends came to 13 bases. For the CDR3, the DNA is TGTGCCAGCAACCCAAGGGGGGGCAATGAGCAGTTCTTC. Its protein is CASNPRGGNEQFF.

This chain links TRBV12-3 or TRBV12-4 with TRBJ1-1; D is unclear. This CDR3 region has 15 residues. Trimming pared 3 bases from V and 2 bases from J, leaving 13 bases between. Written as DNA, the CDR3 is TGTGCCAGCAGTTTCGGGTGGTCAGGTAACACTGAAGCTTTCTTT. This translates into CASSFGWSGNTEAFF.

There are many counts of this clonotype. This chain connects TRBV6-5 to TRBJ1-2; D is perhaps TRBD1 (5 bases). Germline CDR1 is MNHEY and CDR2 is SVGAGI. This CDR3 is 13 amino acids long. The ends were cut back, 5 bases at V and 7 bases at J, with 14 bases in the middle. The CDR3 region has the DNA TGTGCCAGCAGTGACGCAGGGTCCGGTGGCTACACCTTC. Protein sequence: CASSDAGSGGYTF.

The chain links TRBV7-2 to TRBJ2-7, with 9 positions matching TRBD2. J lost 7 bases, V lost 5 bases, and 6 bases had no gene match. CDR1 and CDR2 from the germline V gene are SGHTA and FQGNSA. The CDR3 consists of 13 residues. The CDR3, as DNA: TGTGCCAGCAGCCCGGGACTAGCTCAGGAGCAGTACTTC. Protein product: CASSPGLAQEQYF. The full variable domain, rest sourced from reference TRBV7-2 and TRBJ2-7, is GAGVSQSPSNKVTEKGKDVELRCDPISGHTALYWYRQSLGQGLEFLIYFQGNSAPDKSGLPSDRFSAERTGGSVSTLTIQRTQQEDSAVYLCASSPGLAQEQYFGPGTRLTVT.

This clonotype was seen many times. The chain employs TRBV2 and TRBJ2-5; TRBD2 aligns across 10 bases. CDR3 size: 14 residues. The germline gives CDR1 SNHLY, CDR2 FYNNEI. V dropped 4 bases and J dropped 4; count of bases not matched to a gene: 3. The CDR3 region has the DNA TGTGCCAGCAGTGTTAGGACTAGCGGAGAGACCCAGTACTTC. It translates to CASSVRTSGETQYF.

The sample holds many counts of this clonotype. The V call is TRBV20-1, the J call TRBJ1-1; D is unclear. The CDR3 covers 11 residues. V was clipped by 3 bases and J by 8 bases, with 10 bases between them. CDR1 and CDR2 (germline): DFQATT, SNEGSKA (reference sequence). CDR3 nucleotide sequence: TGCAGTGCTAGCCGGACGGCCGAAGCTTTCTTT. Translation gives CSASRTAEAFF.

This clonotype occurred many times. The V and J genes are TRBV11-3 and TRBJ2-1; D possibly corresponds to TRBD1 (6 bases). Germline V gene sequence: CDR1 SGHNT, CDR2 YENEEA. The ends were cut back, 4 bases at V and 7 bases at J, with 11 bases in the middle. This CDR3 is 13 amino acids long. The DNA for the CDR3 is TGTGCCAGCAGCTCGACAGGTCCAAATGAGCAGTTCTTC. It specifies CASSSTGPNEQFF.

This clonotype was recorded at least ten times. The chain is built from TRBV20-1 and TRBJ2-5; TRBD1 agrees at 10 bases. This CDR3 is built from 14 residues. Per germline, CDR1 DFQATT and CDR2 SNEGSKA (reference sequence). The ends lost 5 bases at V and 5 bases at J; junction bases unmatched: 8. CDR3 in amino acids: CSADDRGPLETQYF. CDR3 DNA: TGCAGTGCTGACGACAGGGGGCCTTTGGAGACCCAGTACTTC.

The table lists this clonotype with many counts. The V and J genes are TRBV20-1 and TRBJ1-5; 9 nucleotides line up with TRBD1. Losses at the gene ends were 6 bases for V and 0 bases for J; bases not matched to a gene: 15. Germline assignment: CDR1 DFQATT and CDR2 SNEGSKA (reference sequence). The CDR3 runs to 18 residues. DNA of the CDR3: TGCAGTGCCAAGGACACAGGGGGCGGCCCCGGTAGCAATCAGCCCCAGCATTTT. Protein: CSAKDTGGGPGSNQPQHF.

This clonotype occurred many times. DNA of the CDR3: TGTGCCAGCAGCTCGGATCTAGCGGGAGTTGAGGAGACCCAGTACTTC. It yields the protein CASSSDLAGVEETQYF. The chain links TRBV5-4 to TRBJ2-5, with 10 bases aligning to TRBD2. The trim removed 3 bases at V and 5 bases at J, leaving 10 bases unmatched. CDR3 length: 16 amino acids. Germline values: CDR1 SGHNT, CDR2 YYREEE (reference sequence).

V and J are TRBV7-2 and TRBJ2-6, with D unclear. This CDR3 spans 15 amino acids. CDR1 is SGHTA and CDR2 is FQGNSA in the germline V gene. V shed 5 bases and J shed 2 bases, with 10 bases lying between them. DNA of the CDR3: TGTGCCAGCAGCACCTCCCTCACTGGGGCCAACGTCCTGACTTTC. It specifies CASSTSLTGANVLTF.

This clonotype is large within its sample. The chain joins TRBV3-1 to TRBJ2-7; D uncertain. CDR1 LGHDT and CDR2 YNNKEL come from the germline V gene (reference sequence). This CDR3 has 13 amino acids. The V end was cut by 5 bases, the J end by 1 base, with 9 bases between. DNA of the CDR3: TGTGCCAGCAGCTCGGGCGGATCCTACGAGCAGTACTTC. As protein: CASSSGGSYEQYF.

This clonotype qualifies as medium-sized (0.01 to 0.1%). The CDR3: CASSWTEADTQYF. CDR3 coding DNA: TGTGCCAGCAGCTGGACGGAAGCAGATACGCAGTATTTT. V is TRBV7-2 and J is TRBJ2-3; D is uncertain. The CDR3 is 13 residues long. Germline V lookup: CDR1 SGHTA, CDR2 FQGNSA. Between the trimmed V and J ends, which lost 4 bases and 4 bases, there was a span of 9 bases.

By sample share, this clonotype is medium-sized. The V gene is TRBV12-3 or TRBV12-4, the J gene TRBJ1-6, with 7 bases identical to TRBD1. This CDR3 comprises 15 residues. V dropped 6 bases and J dropped 9; count of bases not matched to a gene: 11. CDR3 region: CASSSNPDRASPLHF. Here the CDR3 DNA reads TGTGCCAGCAGCTCTAACCCCGACAGGGCTTCACCCCTCCACTTT.

This clonotype was observed a handful of times. The chain recombines TRBV6-2 or TRBV6-3 with TRBJ2-7, with D possibly TRBD2 on 5 matching bases. This CDR3 comprises 12 residues. The germline V gene encodes CDR1 MNHEY and CDR2 SVGEGT. The V end was cut by 6 bases, the J end by 6 bases, with 12 bases between. CDR3 in amino acids: CASRELGREQYF. The CDR3 DNA follows: TGTGCCAGCAGAGAACTAGGCCGCGAGCAGTACTTC.

This clonotype was counted at least ten times. The CDR3, as DNA: TGCAGTGCTAGCGGGGGGGCCTACGAGCAGTACGTC. Encoded protein: CSASGGAYEQYV. The rearrangement links TRBV20-1 to TRBJ2-7, with TRBD2 matching over 8 bases. The junction had 0 bases not matched to a gene; V was cut back by 3 bases and J by 2 bases. This CDR3 region has 12 residues. The V gene's germline CDR1 is DFQATT and CDR2 SNEGSKA (reference sequence).

The chain employs TRBV6-6 and TRBJ1-1; weak D call: TRBD1 (5 bases). Germline CDR1 is MNHNY and CDR2 is SVGAGI (reference sequence). Trimming cost V 0 bases and J 0 bases, with 11 bases left between them. The CDR3 is 16 amino acids. The DNA for the CDR3 is TGTGCCAGCAGTTACTCCCAGGCGGACATGAACACTGAAGCTTTCTTT. This translates into CASSYSQADMNTEAFF.

This clonotype occurred many times. The V call is TRBV9, the J call TRBJ1-1, with D uncertain. Trimming left V 1 base short and J 1 base short, with 11 bases between. This CDR3 contains 15 residues. Germline values: CDR1 SGDLS, CDR2 YYNGEE. The CDR3 DNA sequence: TGTGCCAGCAGCGTAAAATGGGGATCGAACACTGAAGCTTTCTTT. Its protein is CASSVKWGSNTEAFF.

This clonotype was detected ten times or more. The chain links TRBV6-1 to TRBJ1-5; 7 positions agree with TRBD1. The germline V gene has CDR1 MNHNS and CDR2 SASEGT. Trimming took 7 bases from V and 6 from J; bases not matched to a gene: 9. The CDR3 totals 14 residues. The CDR3 region has the DNA TGTGCCAGCACCCAGGACAGGCTGAGTCAGCCCCAGCATTTT. Amino acid sequence: CASTQDRLSQPQHF.

This clonotype was observed at least ten times. This chain links TRBV28 with TRBJ2-2; the D is unclear. The CDR3 consists of 14 residues. Germline loops: CDR1 MDHEN, CDR2 SYDVKM. V was cut by 5 bases and J by 9 bases, with 16 bases left in between. CDR3 amino acids: CASSHGPGRRELFF. The CDR3 bases are TGTGCCAGCAGTCATGGACCGGGCAGAAGGGAGCTGTTTTTT.

At least ten counts were recorded for this clonotype. The chain recombines TRBV6-5 with TRBJ2-6; D remains unclear. V was pared by 8 bases and J by 0 bases, with 8 bases between. CDR1 and CDR2 (germline): MNHEY, SVGAGI. This CDR3 has 14 amino acids. CDR3: CASRAYSGANVLTF. In DNA form, the CDR3 reads TGTGCCAGCCGGGCGTACTCTGGGGCCAACGTCCTGACTTTC.

This clonotype was found many times. For the CDR3, the DNA is TGTGCCAGCAGCTACCACAGGGGAAGATATGGGGCCAACGTCCTGACTTTC. Amino acids: CASSYHRGRYGANVLTF. The chain combines TRBV13 with TRBJ2-6; 7 bases fit TRBD1. Trimming removed 4 bases from V and 3 bases from J; junction bases left unmatched: 9. This CDR3 contains 17 residues. Germline V gene data show CDR1 as PRHDT and CDR2 as FYEKMQ (reference sequence).

The chain joins TRBV12-3 or TRBV12-4 to TRBJ1-5; possible D gene TRBD1, 5 bases. CDR3 length equals 13 residues. Trimming stripped 3 bases from V and 8 bases from J, with 11 bases between. This CDR3 reads CASSLLGVEPQHF. The DNA of the CDR3 is TGTGCCAGCAGTTTGTTAGGGGTTGAGCCCCAGCATTTT.

This clonotype was observed many times. The chain joins TRBV6-5 to TRBJ1-1; no clear D. The CDR3 extends over 13 amino acids. The V and J ends lost 5 bases and 10 bases respectively, with 17 bases between them. Germline CDR1 MNHEY, CDR2 SVGAGI. The DNA for the CDR3 is TGTGCCAGCAGTCAAGGACTTAACGGCGGAGCTTTCTTT. As protein: CASSQGLNGGAFF.

This clonotype was observed many times. The chain employs TRBV10-3 and TRBJ2-7, with D tentatively TRBD1 (5 bases). The CDR3 loop spans 13 amino acids. V was cut by 3 bases and J by 6 bases, with 12 bases left in between. Germline V gene sequence: CDR1 ENHRY, CDR2 SYGVKD. CDR3 amino acids: CAISESAGFEQYV. The CDR3 region has the DNA TGTGCCATCAGTGAATCGGCAGGGTTCGAGCAGTACGTC.